This T cell receptor (beta chain) originates from a study of blood T cell repertoires in COVID-19. Overall study context: Both acute and convalescent COVID-19 samples were obtained from the United States, Italy and Spain. From T cells, B-cell-depleted T cells, or PBMCs came the material, which was cDNA or gDNA.

Per the original methods: Quantification of nucleated cells was approximated via reference gene primer amplification. The protocol was immunoSEQ multiplex PCR, while the TCRdb copy is restricted to in-frame clones and leaves out a portion. That table supplies the V and J calls and clone size; D and trimming were determined from the DNA. The sample carries over 120,000 clones, roughly 79% recorded once. Material for sequencing was peripheral blood. The TCR sequence derives from a woman aged 55-69 years with acute or convalescent COVID-19.

The CDR3 coding sequence is TGTGCCAGCTCCCCTGCAGGGGGCAATCAGCCCCAGCATTTT. It yields the protein CASSPAGGNQPQHF. The chain recombines TRBV18 with TRBJ1-5; perhaps TRBD1 as D (6 bases). Between the trimmed V and J ends, which lost 6 bases and 2 bases, there was a span of 11 bases. The germline CDR1 and CDR2 sequences are KGHSH and LQKENI. The CDR3 is 14 residues long.